Below, 26 T cell receptor beta chains from the same sample are listed, as sequenced in a study of identical twins. TCRdb re-derived calls from the 5' RACE reads in MiXCR, one entry per CDR3 protein. The sample lists 1.5 million or so distinct CDR3 sequences, under 35% seen once, with under 0.35% in the top ten. The sample comprised cord blood. These receptors were taken from a newborn girl in good health.

The chain links TRBV9 to TRBJ2-1; a possible D gene is TRBD2 (6 bases). The CDR3 has 15 amino acids. CDR1 is SGDLS and CDR2 is YYNGEE in the germline V gene. Trimming removed 1 base at V and 1 base at J, with 9 bases between. CDR3 region: CASSVTSRSYNEQFF. The CDR3 region has the DNA TGTGCCAGCAGCGTAACTAGCCGGTCCTACAATGAGCAGTTCTTC.

This chain links TRBV20-1 with TRBJ2-3; weak D call: TRBD2 (5 bases). The CDR3 is made up of 13 amino acids. V was shortened by 6 bases and J by 6 bases, with 16 bases between the two germline ends. The germline V gene encodes CDR1 DFQATT and CDR2 SNEGSKA (reference sequence). The CDR3 spells CSAPERPSDTQYF. Here the CDR3 DNA reads TGCAGTGCCCCGGAGCGGCCCAGCGATACGCAGTATTTT.

The rearrangement joins TRBV20-1 to TRBJ1-2; 9 positions match TRBD1. Germline V gene sequence: CDR1 DFQATT, CDR2 SNEGSKA (reference sequence). This CDR3 contains 13 residues. V was clipped by 4 bases and J by 4 bases; unmatched bases: 4. In DNA, the CDR3 is TGCAGTGCTACCCGGGACAGGGTCTATGGCTACACCTTC. Its protein is CSATRDRVYGYTF.

In this sample, this clonotype turned up many times. V is TRBV7-6 and J is TRBJ2-3; 8 bases map to TRBD2. Germline V gene lookup returns CDR1 SGHVS and CDR2 FNYEAQ. CDR3 length: 16 amino acids. The ends lost 3 bases at V and 0 bases at J; junction bases unmatched: 5. Here the CDR3 DNA reads TGTGCCAGCAGCTTTCGTAGCGGGACTAGCACAGATACGCAGTATTTT. This gives the protein CASSFRSGTSTDTQYF. The full variable domain, its missing parts supplied by reference TRBV7-6 and TRBJ2-3, is GAGVSQSPRYKVTKRGQDVALRCDPISGHVSLYWYRQALGQGPEFLTYFNYEAQQDKSGLPNDRFSAERPEGSISTLTIQRTEQRDSAMYRCASSFRSGTSTDTQYFGPGTRLTVL.

The sample holds many counts of this clonotype. This sequence joins TRBV28 and TRBJ2-7; no clear D gene. CDR1 MDHEN and CDR2 SYDVKM come from the germline V gene. The V end was cut by 3 bases, the J end by 1 base, with 10 bases between. The CDR3 has 14 amino acids. The CDR3 spells CASSLNVGSYEQYF. The CDR3 nucleotides are TGTGCCAGCAGTTTGAACGTGGGATCCTACGAGCAGTACTTC.

This clonotype was observed a few times. For the CDR3, the DNA is TGTGCCAGCCCCCATACGGCGAGGCAAGATACGCAGTATTTT. Its translation: CASPHTARQDTQYF. The chain recombines TRBV6-5 with TRBJ2-3; D is undetermined. The ends were cut back, 8 bases at V and 5 bases at J, with 17 bases in the middle. Looked up from germline, CDR1 is MNHEY and CDR2 is SVGAGI. CDR3 length equals 14 residues.

This clonotype showed up just a few times. The chain recombines TRBV20-1 with TRBJ2-5; 7 nucleotides align to TRBD1. With V trimmed by 2 bases and J by 2 bases, 5 bases remained unmatched. CDR1 is DFQATT and CDR2 is SNEGSKA in the germline V gene (reference sequence). The CDR3 runs 14 residues. The chain's CDR3 is CSARSDRVQETQYF. The CDR3 region has the DNA TGCAGTGCTAGATCCGACAGGGTTCAAGAGACCCAGTACTTC.

The chain joins TRBV5-4 to TRBJ2-3, with D maybe TRBD2 (7 bases). Germline-derived CDR1 and CDR2 are SGHNT and YYREEE (reference sequence). V lost 4 bases, J lost 1 base, and 19 bases lay in between. The length of the CDR3 is 17 residues. The CDR3 protein is CASSPVAGAVGTDTQYF. The DNA of the CDR3 is TGTGCCAGCAGCCCTGTGGCGGGGGCGGTTGGCACAGATACGCAGTATTTT. Variable domain in full (rest from reference TRBV5-4 and TRBJ2-3): ETGVTQSPTHLIKTRGQQVTLRCSSQSGHNTVSWYQQALGQGPQFIFQYYREEENGRGNFPPRFSGLQFPNYSSELNVNALELDDSALYLCASSPVAGAVGTDTQYFGPGTRLTVL.

This clonotype was seen a handful of times. V gene TRBV30 combines with J gene TRBJ2-1, with TRBD1 identical over 7 bases. There are 11 residues in the CDR3. V lost 8 bases to trimming and J lost 8 bases; unmatched junction nucleotides: 6. The germline gives CDR1 GTSNPN, CDR2 SVGIG (reference sequence). The CDR3 coding sequence is TGTGCCGGACGACAGGGCTATGAGCAGTTCTTC. It encodes CAGRQGYEQFF.

The rearrangement joins TRBV9 to TRBJ1-1; 8 bases match TRBD1. Per the germline V gene, CDR1 is SGDLS and CDR2 is YYNGEE. This CDR3 contains 17 residues. Trimming cost V 0 bases and J 0 bases; bases outside gene matches: 7. The CDR3 coding sequence is TGTGCCAGCAGCGTAGTTGGACAGGGAAGTTTGAACACTGAAGCTTTCTTT. Amino acids: CASSVVGQGSLNTEAFF.

V gene TRBV4-2 combines with J gene TRBJ2-3; a possible D gene is TRBD2 (5 bases). This CDR3 is 13 amino acids long. The V and J ends lost 0 bases and 9 bases respectively, with 10 bases between them. Germline V lookup: CDR1 LGHNA, CDR2 YNFKEQ. CDR3 bases: TGTGCCAGCAGCCAAGATCGGGCGGGCACGCAGTATTTT. As protein: CASSQDRAGTQYF.

This clonotype showed up just a few times. The chain combines TRBV12-3 or TRBV12-4 with TRBJ2-7; 7 bases match TRBD2. The V segment lost 5 bases and the J segment 4 bases; nucleotides outside the gene matches: 5. The CDR3 is 13 residues long. CDR3 nucleotide sequence: TGTGCCAGCAGTCCCGGGACTAAATACGAGCAGTACTTC. This gives the protein CASSPGTKYEQYF.

The chain carries TRBV20-1 and TRBJ2-3; D is possibly TRBD1 or TRBD2 (5 bases each). The CDR3 loop spans 13 amino acids. CDR1 and CDR2 (germline): DFQATT, SNEGSKA (reference sequence). V was cut by 4 bases and J by 2 bases, with 10 bases left in between. The CDR3 spells CSAKGPPTDTQYF. The CDR3 coding sequence is TGCAGTGCTAAGGGACCTCCCACAGATACGCAGTATTTT.

V usage is TRBV4-1 and J usage is TRBJ2-1, with 10 bases identical to TRBD1. The V gene end was trimmed by 2 bases and the J gene end by 8 bases; junction bases not matched to a gene: 6. The CDR3 sequence is 15 residues long. In germline, CDR1 is MGHRA, CDR2 YSYEKL. CDR3 loop: CASSQRTGGEDEQFF. Written as DNA, the CDR3 is TGCGCCAGCAGCCAACGGACAGGGGGTGAAGATGAGCAGTTCTTC.

There are many counts of this clonotype. The rearrangement links TRBV29-1 to TRBJ1-2; the D is unclear. Germline CDR1 reads SQVTM; CDR2 reads ANQGSEA. The germline V and J ends were trimmed by 4 bases and 4 bases, with 13 bases remaining between them. CDR3 length equals 13 residues. CDR3: CSVVGRLSYGYTF. The CDR3 nucleotides read TGCAGCGTTGTTGGCAGGCTAAGCTATGGCTACACCTTC.

J is TRBJ2-7 and V is TRBV20-1; 9 positions agree with TRBD2. Germline V gene data show CDR1 as DFQATT and CDR2 as SNEGSKA (reference sequence). The CDR3 is 14 amino acids. The V segment lost 2 bases and the J segment 7 bases; nucleotides outside the gene matches: 9. CDR3: CSARLAAGGNEQYF. CDR3 nucleotide sequence: TGCAGTGCTAGACTCGCAGCGGGAGGAAATGAGCAGTACTTC.

V gene TRBV5-5 combines with J gene TRBJ1-5; D remains unclear. V dropped 4 bases and J dropped 6 bases, with 14 bases sitting between them. Germline CDR1 SGHKS, CDR2 YYEKEE (reference sequence). This CDR3 region has 14 residues. In DNA, the CDR3 is TGTGCCAGCAGCCGGTGGGGTACGGGTCAGCCCCAGCATTTT. It translates to CASSRWGTGQPQHF.

Comment on this clonotype: At one end, the junction sequence differs from germline, possibly due to a read error. The chain carries TRBV7-7 and TRBJ2-7; D unresolved. There are 17 residues in the CDR3. The V gene's germline CDR1 is SSHAT and CDR2 FNYEAQ (reference sequence). CDR3: CASIVLDNGDLSYEQYF. Here the CDR3 DNA reads TGTGCTAGCATCGTCTTAGATAATGGTGACTTGTCCTACGAGCAGTACTTC.

The chain links TRBV20-1 to TRBJ2-5; unclear D gene. V shed 6 bases and J shed 1 base, with 15 bases lying between them. The CDR3 has 14 amino acids. Looked up from germline, CDR1 is DFQATT and CDR2 is SNEGSKA (reference sequence). CDR3 sequence reads: CSADDRAPQETQYF. CDR3 in DNA: TGCAGTGCGGACGATAGAGCGCCCCAAGAGACCCAGTACTTC.

This chain links TRBV5-6 with TRBJ2-3, with 7 bases aligning to TRBD2. The V and J ends lost 0 bases and 2 bases, in that order; junction bases with no gene match: 3. The CDR3 consists of 15 residues. Germline lookup yields CDR1 SGHDT and CDR2 YYEEEE. CDR3 protein: CASSLVLANTDTQYF. The DNA of the CDR3 is TGTGCCAGCAGCTTGGTACTAGCGAACACAGATACGCAGTATTTT.

This clonotype was seen ten or more times. V usage is TRBV11-1 and J usage is TRBJ2-1, with D perhaps TRBD2 (7 bases). The CDR3 spans 15 residues. V lost 0 bases and J lost 4, with 10 bases in between. The germline V gene encodes CDR1 SGHAT and CDR2 FQDESV (reference sequence). As DNA, the CDR3 is TGTGCCAGCAGCTTAGCTGCGGGGGCATACAATGAGCAGTTCTTC. Translation: CASSLAAGAYNEQFF.

This sequence joins TRBV5-5 and TRBJ2-7, with 8 bases aligning to TRBD2. The CDR3 consists of 13 residues. With 8 bases clipped from V and 1 base from J, the junction kept 5 bases outside the gene matches. CDR1 is SGHKS and CDR2 is YYEKEE in the germline V gene (reference sequence). The CDR3 DNA sequence: TGTGCCAGGAGTCGGGGGGGGTCCTACGAGCAGTACTTC. It codes for CARSRGGSYEQYF.

The chain carries TRBV3-1 and TRBJ2-5; 8 bases are shared with TRBD1. The DNA end is a closer match to TRBJ2-7, so the J assignment may be wrong. Germline loops: CDR1 LGHDT, CDR2 YNNKEL (reference sequence). CDR3 size: 14 residues. This chain's CDR3 is CASSRSGTGYEQYF. CDR3 DNA: TGTGCCAGCAGCCGCTCCGGGACAGGTTACGAGCAGTACTTC.

Concerning this clonotype: Its ends do not fully match the called genes, so a read error is possible. This chain links TRBV5-1 with TRBJ2-3; possible D gene TRBD2, 6 bases. CDR1 SGHRS and CDR2 YFSETQ come from the germline V gene. CDR3 size: 15 residues. This CDR3 is CAGSLRGTRTDTQYF. As DNA, the CDR3 is TGCGCCGGCAGCTTGAGAGGGACTCGCACAGATACGCAGTATTTT. The full variable domain, its missing parts supplied by reference TRBV5-1 and TRBJ2-3, is KAGVTQTPRYLIKTRGQQVTLSCSPISGHRSVSWYQQTPGQGLQFLFEYFSETQRNKGNFPGRFSGRQFSNSRSEMNVSTLELGDSALYLCAGSLRGTRTDTQYFGPGTRLTVL.

The chain is built from TRBV6-1 and TRBJ2-2; 8 bases fit TRBD1. Germline CDR1 reads MNHNS; CDR2 reads SASEGT. The CDR3 has 13 residues. CDR3: CALQGAVTGELFF. The CDR3 nucleotides are TGTGCGCTTCAGGGGGCCGTCACCGGGGAGCTGTTTTTT.

V gene TRBV9 combines with J gene TRBJ1-4; D gene unclear. Trimming cost V 7 bases and J 8 bases, with 15 bases left between them. The CDR3 contains 13 residues. CDR1 is SGDLS, CDR2 YYNGEE, per germline. The CDR3 bases are TGTGCCAGCGGAGGTCCAAATGGGGAAAAACTGTTTTTT. This translates into CASGGPNGEKLFF.